This passage covers 30 T cell receptor beta chains from one sample sequenced in a study of T-cell memory formation after mild COVID-19. TCRdb independently ran MiXCR on the 5' RACE reads; one entry per CDR3 protein. In the table there are roughly 200,000 distinct CDR3 sequences, 20% to 25% of which are singletons. The material sequenced was PBMCs or a T cell subset sorted from them (not recorded which). The receptors shown here come from an adult woman who had mild COVID-19 (a few samples of this study predate the infection). Cell type and time point are not known.

The chain carries TRBV12-3 or TRBV12-4 and TRBJ2-5; TRBD2 is a possible D gene (6 bases). This CDR3 region has 16 residues. V lost 3 bases to trimming and J lost 5 bases, with 19 bases between them. CDR3 sequence: CASSLGLTQFEETQYF. The CDR3 coding sequence is TGTGCCAGCAGTTTGGGACTTACCCAGTTTGAGGAGACCCAGTACTTC.

A few counts support this clonotype. The J gene is TRBJ2-7, the V gene TRBV29-1; D is perhaps TRBD2 (6 bases). This CDR3 contains 13 residues. Per the germline V gene, CDR1 is SQVTM and CDR2 is ANQGSEA. The V and J ends lost 3 bases and 4 bases respectively, with 13 bases between them. CDR3 in amino acids: CSVDIGGVYEQYF. The CDR3 coding sequence is TGCAGCGTTGATATTGGCGGGGTTTACGAGCAGTACTTC.

The chain carries TRBV12-3 or TRBV12-4 and TRBJ2-5; 13 nucleotides align to TRBD2. V shed 4 bases, J shed 3 bases, and the junction held 2 bases outside the gene matches. This CDR3 spans 15 amino acids. For the CDR3, the DNA is TGTGCCAGCAGTTCGGGACTAGCGGGGAAAGAGACCCAGTACTTC. This gives the protein CASSSGLAGKETQYF.

The chain joins TRBV5-5 to TRBJ2-5; maybe TRBD1 (6 bases). Germline lookup yields CDR1 SGHKS and CDR2 YYEKEE (reference sequence). This CDR3 has 14 residues. The V end was cut by 4 bases, the J end by 4 bases, with 14 bases between. The CDR3 loop reads CASSPGQSGETQYF. The CDR3 DNA reads TGTGCCAGCAGCCCCGGACAGAGCGGAGAGACCCAGTACTTC.

As for this clonotype: One junction end does not reproduce the germline sequence, and a read error may be involved. The V and J genes are TRBV2 and TRBJ2-7; perhaps TRBD2 as D (6 bases). CDR1 and CDR2 from the germline V gene are SNHLY and FYNNEI. The CDR3 is 14 residues long. The DNA for the CDR3 is TGTGACAGCTTCATTGGGACTTCAAACTACGAGCAGTACTTC. Translation: CDSFIGTSNYEQYF.

At least ten counts were recorded for this clonotype. The chain employs TRBV4-3 and TRBJ2-3; D gene unclear. The CDR3 totals 16 residues. Trimming removed 0 bases from V and 4 bases from J, with 14 bases in between. Germline assignment: CDR1 LGHNA and CDR2 YSLEER. CDR3 DNA sequence: TGCGCCAGCAGCCAAGATATAGGAGCTTTCCCAGATACGCAGTATTTT. Its protein is CASSQDIGAFPDTQYF.

The genes are TRBV9 and TRBJ2-3, with D possibly TRBD2 on 6 matching bases. V lost 0 bases to trimming and J lost 5 bases, with 13 bases between them. The germline gives CDR1 SGDLS, CDR2 YYNGEE. The CDR3 is made up of 15 amino acids. The CDR3: CASSVEAGSGDTQYF. For the CDR3, the DNA is TGTGCCAGCAGCGTAGAGGCGGGGTCGGGAGATACGCAGTATTTT.

The chain combines TRBV7-9 with TRBJ1-2; D uncertain. This CDR3 comprises 12 residues. V was trimmed by 3 bases and J by 6 bases, leaving 8 bases between them. Germline assignment: CDR1 SEHNR and CDR2 FQNEAQ (reference sequence). This CDR3 reads CASSFPRDGYTF. CDR3 sequence (DNA): TGTGCCAGCAGCTTCCCAAGGGATGGCTACACCTTC.

V and J are TRBV7-9 and TRBJ2-7, with TRBD2 matching over 8 bases. CDR1 is SEHNR and CDR2 is FQNEAQ in the germline V gene (reference sequence). The CDR3 contains 15 residues. The trim removed 6 bases at V and 2 bases at J, leaving 9 bases unmatched. This CDR3 is CASSLTSARPYEQYF. CDR3 DNA sequence: TGTGCCAGCAGTTTGACTAGCGCAAGACCCTACGAGCAGTACTTC.

This clonotype was counted between two and nine times. This chain uses TRBV5-1 with TRBJ2-7; 9 bases line up with TRBD1. The germline CDR1 and CDR2 sequences are SGHRS and YFSETQ. Trimming took 3 bases from V and 2 from J; bases not matched to a gene: 9. The CDR3 contains 16 residues. The CDR3 loop reads CASSWTPGQGTYEQYF. CDR3 nucleotide sequence: TGCGCCAGCAGCTGGACACCGGGACAGGGTACCTACGAGCAGTACTTC.

This clonotype was recorded a few times. The chain combines TRBV4-3 with TRBJ1-2, with no clear D. The germline gives CDR1 LGHNA, CDR2 YSLEER. V lost 0 bases, J lost 3 bases, and 8 bases lay in between. The length of the CDR3 is 14 residues. The CDR3 nucleotides are TGCGCCAGCAGCCAAGACGGACCGGACTATGGCTACACCTTC. Its translation: CASSQDGPDYGYTF.

This clonotype was observed a handful of times. The chain carries TRBV4-2 and TRBJ2-5, with TRBD2 matching over 14 bases. CDR1 and CDR2 from the germline V gene are LGHNA and YNFKEQ. V dropped 1 base and J dropped 1; count of bases not matched to a gene: 14. The CDR3 length is 21 residues. The CDR3 DNA reads as TGTGCCAGCAGCCAAGTGGGGTTCCCGGGACTAGCGGGAGAAGGCCAAGAGACCCAGTACTTC. It encodes CASSQVGFPGLAGEGQETQYF.

The gene calls are TRBV9 and TRBJ2-3; D may be TRBD1 or TRBD2 (5 bases each). This CDR3 region has 14 residues. Germline loops: CDR1 SGDLS, CDR2 YYNGEE. Trimming stripped 4 bases from V and 0 bases from J, with 9 bases between. The CDR3 bases are TGTGCCAGCAGCCCATGGGACAGCACAGATACGCAGTATTTT. Translating gives CASSPWDSTDTQYF.

The rearrangement links TRBV29-1 to TRBJ2-1; 15 bases map to TRBD2. Trimming at V came to 1 base and at J to 2 bases, leaving 15 bases not matched to a gene. Germline V lookup: CDR1 SQVTM, CDR2 ANQGSEA. The length of the CDR3 is 21 residues. CDR3 sequence reads: CSVEAPDSRTSGRAPYNEQFF. The CDR3 DNA follows: TGCAGCGTTGAAGCCCCGGACAGCCGGACTAGCGGGAGGGCGCCCTACAATGAGCAGTTCTTC.

This clonotype showed up just a few times. V is TRBV6-1 and J is TRBJ1-2, with TRBD1 identical over 7 bases. Germline-derived CDR1 and CDR2 are MNHNS and SASEGT. V trimming: 7 bases; J trimming: 4 bases; junction bases outside the gene matches: 15. This CDR3 is 16 amino acids long. The CDR3 coding sequence is TGTGCCAGCAATGAGGACCCGGGACAGCCCCTCTATGGCTACACCTTC. Residues: CASNEDPGQPLYGYTF.

This clonotype was seen only a few times. This sequence joins TRBV7-9 and TRBJ1-4, with D hard to call. V was clipped by 1 base and J by 10 bases, with 16 bases between them. Germline V gives CDR1 SEHNR, CDR2 FQNEAQ (reference sequence). The CDR3 contains 15 residues. The CDR3 coding sequence is TGTGCCAGCAGCTTAGTTATCCCCCCGGGAGTAAAACTGTTTTTT. This translates into CASSLVIPPGVKLFF.

This clonotype was seen more than once but under ten times. The V gene is TRBV7-6, the J gene TRBJ2-1, with TRBD2 identical over 10 bases. The CDR3 runs to 16 residues. J lost 8 bases, V lost 4 bases, and 11 bases had no gene match. Germline loops: CDR1 SGHVS, CDR2 FNYEAQ. Here the CDR3 DNA reads TGTGCCAGCAGCTCCGGGGCTAGCGGGAGTTATTATGAGCAGTTCTTC. It codes for CASSSGASGSYYEQFF.

This clonotype has only one observation. The chain combines TRBV20-1 with TRBJ2-3; 9 bases align to TRBD2. Germline trimming cut 0 bases from V and 5 bases from J; bases unmatched to any gene: 0. The germline V gene has CDR1 DFQATT and CDR2 SNEGSKA (reference sequence). This CDR3 comprises 13 residues. CDR3 region: CSARELAGDTQYF. The CDR3 bases are TGCAGTGCTAGAGAACTAGCGGGAGATACGCAGTATTTT.

The V and J genes are TRBV5-1 and TRBJ2-7; D might be TRBD1 or TRBD2, each matching 5 bases. V was trimmed by 2 bases and J by 2 bases, leaving 8 bases between them. Looked up from germline, CDR1 is SGHRS and CDR2 is YFSETQ. CDR3 length: 13 amino acids. The CDR3 here is CASSLGDPYEQYF. The CDR3 region has the DNA TGCGCCAGCAGCTTAGGGGACCCCTACGAGCAGTACTTC.

The chain joins TRBV7-8 to TRBJ2-5; 11 nucleotides line up with TRBD2. The CDR3 totals 16 residues. CDR1 and CDR2 from the germline V gene are SGHVS and FQNEAQ. With V trimmed by 0 bases and J by 7 bases, 7 bases remained unmatched. The CDR3 bases are TGTGCCAGCAGCTTAGCCGGGACTAGCGGCCTTTGGACCCAGTACTTC. Translation: CASSLAGTSGLWTQYF. Full variable domain (rest looked up from reference TRBV7-8 and TRBJ2-5): GAGVSQSPRYKVAKRGQDVALRCDPISGHVSLFWYQQALGQGPEFLTYFQNEAQLDKSGLPSDRFFAERPEGSVSTLKIQRTQQEDSAVYLCASSLAGTSGLWTQYFGPGTRLLVL.

The rearrangement uses TRBV7-9 and TRBJ2-1; D gene uncertain. The germline V gene has CDR1 SEHNR and CDR2 FQNEAQ (reference sequence). The CDR3 contains 12 residues. The ends were cut back, 5 bases at V and 5 bases at J, with 7 bases in the middle. Here the CDR3 DNA reads TGTGCCAGCAGCCCCCTACACAATGAGCAGTTCTTC. It is translated as CASSPLHNEQFF.

This clonotype was recorded a few times. The chain recombines TRBV5-1 with TRBJ1-1; D gene uncertain. The ends were cut back, 3 bases at V and 1 base at J, with 13 bases in the middle. Germline V gives CDR1 SGHRS, CDR2 YFSETQ. This CDR3 spans 15 amino acids. The CDR3 sequence is CASSSPGTENTEAFF. The CDR3 coding sequence is TGCGCCAGCAGCTCCCCCGGTACAGAGAACACTGAAGCTTTCTTT.

This clonotype was detected only a few times. The chain is built from TRBV5-1 and TRBJ2-7, with 10 nucleotides matching TRBD1. The CDR3 runs 14 residues. Germline CDR1 and CDR2: SGHRS and YFSETQ. V lost 5 bases to trimming and J lost 4 bases; unmatched junction nucleotides: 6. Written as DNA, the CDR3 is TGCGCCAGCAGAGAGACAGGGGGCATTTACGAGCAGTACTTC. It translates to CASRETGGIYEQYF.

There are a few counts of this clonotype. The rearrangement joins TRBV27 to TRBJ2-4; TRBD2 aligns across 7 bases. V was clipped by 6 bases and J by 8 bases; unmatched bases: 10. CDR1 is MNHEY and CDR2 is SMNVEV in the germline V gene (reference sequence). This CDR3 has 14 amino acids. CDR3 protein: CASSLGSGRDIQYF. CDR3 sequence (DNA): TGTGCCAGCAGCTTAGGGTCGGGGAGGGACATTCAGTACTTC.

Only a few counts were recorded for this clonotype. The CDR3 bases are TGTGCCAGCAGTTTAGTACACCTTAATGAAAAACTGTTTTTT. It is translated as CASSLVHLNEKLFF. This sequence joins TRBV12-3 or TRBV12-4 and TRBJ1-4; D gene uncertain. This CDR3 spans 14 amino acids. V was pared by 1 base and J by 4 bases, with 7 bases between.

This clonotype was seen a handful of times. This chain connects TRBV5-6 to TRBJ2-7; TRBD2 matches at 9 bases. Unmatched junction bases numbered 9, after V lost 4 bases and J lost 7 bases. CDR3 length: 14 residues. The germline gives CDR1 SGHDT, CDR2 YYEEEE. The CDR3 reads CASSNPGLALEQYF. The CDR3 DNA reads TGTGCCAGCAGCAACCCGGGACTAGCTCTGGAGCAGTACTTC.

This rearrangement joins TRBV12-3 or TRBV12-4 to TRBJ2-1, with 9 bases aligning to TRBD2. Trimming took 4 bases from V and 10 from J; bases not matched to a gene: 11. The CDR3 length is 15 residues. DNA of the CDR3: TGTGCCAGCAGTTCCCCAGCGGGGGGCCAGGGAGAGCAGTTCTTC. Protein product: CASSSPAGGQGEQFF.

This clonotype was counted once. The rearrangement joins TRBV30 to TRBJ2-4; a weak D match, TRBD1 (6 bases). The germline CDR1 and CDR2 sequences are GTSNPN and SVGIG (reference sequence). The CDR3 sequence is 18 residues long. Deletions cut 0 bases from V and 0 bases from J, with 18 bases between. This CDR3 is CAWSVLQGPDLAKNIQYF. The CDR3 DNA is TGTGCCTGGAGTGTACTACAGGGTCCCGACCTAGCCAAAAACATTCAGTACTTC.

This clonotype was seen more than once but under ten times. V is TRBV4-1 and J is TRBJ1-1; no reliable D call. V was clipped by 0 bases and J by 6 bases, with 8 bases between them. The CDR3 is made up of 13 amino acids. In germline, CDR1 is MGHRA, CDR2 YSYEKL. CDR3 in amino acids: CASSQEVSAEAFF. The CDR3 DNA reads as TGCGCCAGCAGCCAAGAGGTGTCAGCTGAAGCTTTCTTT.

This clonotype was detected only a few times. The chain couples TRBV27 to TRBJ2-1, with 11 bases that match TRBD2. CDR3 size: 15 residues. Germline V CDR1 and CDR2: MNHEY, SMNVEV (reference sequence). With V trimmed by 5 bases and J by 9 bases, 9 bases remained unmatched. The CDR3, as DNA: TGTGCCAGCAGTCTCGAAACTAGCGGGAGAGCTGAGCAGTTCTTC. It codes for CASSLETSGRAEQFF.